A selection of T cell receptor beta chains follows, all from one sample in a study of somatic mutations in cytotoxic T cells in rheumatoid arthritis. The data were produced by immunoSEQ multiplex PCR, yet TCRdb's version contains in-frame clones alone and is incomplete. The table includes under 20,000 clones, approximately 67% detected once. Input material: CD8+ T cells sorted from blood. The receptors were sampled from an adult with rheumatoid arthritis. CDR3s include the opening cysteine and the closing phenylalanine or tryptophan. A D gene is named only where the DNA matches it firmly. Not all rows give a size; the values are once, few, many and, for expanded clones, a class.

size: .; J: TRBJ1-2; D: .; V: TRBV5-1; DNA: TGCGCCAGCAGCACGACTGGGACGGAGTATGGCTACACCTTC; CDR3: CASSTTGTEYGYTF
size: .; J: TRBJ1-2; D: .; V: TRBV27; DNA: TGTGCCAGCAGTCGCCAGGACAGTCCTTATGGCTACACCTTC; CDR3: CASSRQDSPYGYTF
size: .; J: TRBJ2-5; D: TRBD1; V: TRBV5-4; DNA: TGTGCCACCTACAGGGGCGAGATGGAGACCCAGTACTTC; CDR3: CATYRGEMETQYF
size: .; J: TRBJ2-7; D: TRBD2; V: TRBV9; DNA: TGTGCCAGCAGCCCTCACCTGGGACTAGCGGGGAACGAGCAGTACTTC; CDR3: CASSPHLGLAGNEQYF
size: .; J: TRBJ1-2; D: .; V: TRBV9; DNA: TGTGCCAGCAGCGTAGCGGACATTCTTTCATCGGGCTACACCTTC; CDR3: CASSVADILSSGYTF
size: few; J: TRBJ2-5; D: .; V: TRBV25-1; DNA: TGTGCCAGCAGCAAAGGGGGAGGGGAGACCCAGTACTTC; CDR3: CASSKGGGETQYF
size: .; J: TRBJ2-1; D: TRBD2; V: TRBV14; DNA: TGTGCCAGCAGCATACTAGCGGGGAGTGAGCAGTTCTTC; CDR3: CASSILAGSEQFF
size: .; J: TRBJ2-7; D: .; V: TRBV5-4; DNA: TGTGCCAGCAGCTTCCAGGGGGGATACTCCTACGAGCAGTACTTC; CDR3: CASSFQGGYSYEQYF
size: .; J: TRBJ1-2; D: .; V: TRBV28; DNA: TGTGCCAGCAAAGGACAGAACTATGGCTACACCTTC; CDR3: CASKGQNYGYTF
size: few; J: TRBJ2-7; D: TRBD1; V: TRBV5-4; DNA: TGTGCCAGCAGCTTGGCCACAGGGGGCGAAAGCTCCTACGAGCAGTACTTC; CDR3: CASSLATGGESSYEQYF
size: .; J: TRBJ1-4; D: .; V: TRBV13; DNA: TGTGCCAGCAGCCCGAGGGGGGGGGAGGAAAAACTGTTTTTT; CDR3: CASSPRGGEEKLFF
size: once; J: TRBJ2-7; D: TRBD1; V: TRBV19; DNA: TGTGCCAGTAGGCTGCGGGACAGGGGCCACGAGCAGTACTTC; CDR3: CASRLRDRGHEQYF
size: .; J: TRBJ1-5; D: .; V: TRBV15; DNA: TGTGCCACCAGCAGAGTGAGTCAGCCCCAGCATTTT; CDR3: CATSRVSQPQHF
size: once; J: TRBJ1-3; D: .; V: TRBV13; DNA: TGTGCCAGCAGCCGGGGCTTCTCTGGAAACACCATATATTTT; CDR3: CASSRGFSGNTIYF
size: .; J: TRBJ2-3; D: .; V: TRBV9; DNA: TGTGCCAGCAGCGAAGGGGAAGATACGCAGTATTTT; CDR3: CASSEGEDTQYF
size: once; J: TRBJ2-1; D: TRBD1; V: TRBV6-5; DNA: TGTGCCAGCAGTTACTCAGGGACAGGGGGGAATGAGCAGTTCTTC; CDR3: CASSYSGTGGNEQFF
size: .; J: TRBJ2-3; D: TRBD2; V: TRBV5-4; DNA: TGTGCCAGCAGCTTCTCGGGGGGGAGCACAGATACGCAGTATTTT; CDR3: CASSFSGGSTDTQYF
size: few; J: TRBJ2-7; D: .; V: TRBV7-9; DNA: TGTGCCAGCATGATAAGTACCTCCTACGAGCAGTACTTC; CDR3: CASMISTSYEQYF
size: few; J: TRBJ2-7; D: .; V: TRBV4-1; DNA: TGCGCCAGCAGCCAAGATGGCAAACCGTCGCTGGGAGAGCAGTACTTC; CDR3: CASSQDGKPSLGEQYF
size: .; J: TRBJ1-4; D: .; V: TRBV28; DNA: TGTGCCAGCAGTTTACCGACAGAACTTAATGAAAAACTGTTTTTT; CDR3: CASSLPTELNEKLFF